Listed below are T cell receptor beta chains from one sample, sequenced in a study of T cells in localized non-small cell lung cancer. Only in-frame clones appear in the TCRdb table, and some are missing; sequencing was by immunoSEQ multiplex PCR. The sample consists of roughly 86,000 clones, around four fifths of them appearing once. The sequences come from peripheral blood, collected before any cancer treatment. All receptors come from a man between 40 and 70 years old with stage I lung adenocarcinoma. Each CDR3 is given without its conserved first and last residue. Fields, in order: J gene, V gene, clone size, CDR3 protein. Clone size, where shown, is once, few, many, or a class for clones that have expanded.

>TRBJ2-3|TRBV19|NA
ASKTGTSLTDTQY
>TRBJ2-3|TRBV10-3|NA
AIRSGTSGRGADTQY
>TRBJ2-3|TRBV7-2|once
ASSYSTLAGTDTQY
>TRBJ2-6|TRBV19|once
ASSPWTGISGANVLT
>TRBJ2-1|TRBV19|once
ASSSPHGIVYNEQF
>TRBJ1-1|TRBV5-6|NA
ASSFTAMNTEAF
>TRBJ2-2|TRBV9|NA
ASSIRLAGELF
>TRBJ2-7|TRBV7-6|NA
ASSLGSGNYEQY
>TRBJ1-3|TRBV2|NA
ASTREQGSRGNTIY
>TRBJ1-6|TRBV6-5|NA
ASSYRDRDSPLH
>TRBJ1-5|TRBV27|NA
ASSFAGVNQPQH
>TRBJ2-4|TRBV27|NA
ASSFGQGGFNIQY
>TRBJ2-7|TRBV27|NA
ASRPGTGYEQY
>TRBJ2-1|TRBV7-9|once
ASSQGLYNEQF
>TRBJ2-7|TRBV13|NA
ASSWRTGQYEQY
>TRBJ2-5|TRBV7-7|NA
ASSLARTSKETQY
>TRBJ2-3|TRBV19|NA
ASSLPGTGADTQY
>TRBJ1-3|TRBV5-4|NA
ASSTTRGSGNTIY
>TRBJ2-7|TRBV19|once
ASSITQDSYEQY
>TRBJ2-7|TRBV19|NA
ASSPHAEYEQY
>TRBJ1-2|TRBV6-1|NA
ASSLQGSYGYT
>TRBJ2-1|TRBV13|NA
ASSAPSAGGYNEQF
>TRBJ1-2|TRBV7-2|NA
ASSLASQGYGYT
>TRBJ2-1|TRBV7-7|NA
ASSAWDRGDEQF
>TRBJ1-1|TRBV6-7|NA
ASTATHRQGNMNTEAF
>TRBJ2-3|TRBV27|NA
ASTKRRHTSTDTQY
>TRBJ1-2|TRBV5-4|NA
ASSGGAINYGYT
>TRBJ2-7|TRBV20-1|NA
SARRIEQY
>TRBJ2-5|TRBV2|NA
ASIRDRQETQY
>TRBJ2-7|TRBV7-9|NA
ASSLGRGTEQY
>TRBJ1-4|TRBV19|NA
ASSYDEATNEKLF
>TRBJ1-5|TRBV18|NA
ASSPGTALYQPQH
>TRBJ2-1|TRBV7-3|NA
ASSLNLIPPYNEQF
>TRBJ2-7|TRBV6-1|NA
ASRGGTAQSYEQY
>TRBJ2-5|TRBV30|NA
AWSAWGNGRAQETQY
>TRBJ1-5|TRBV7-9|few
ASRPEPNRQGRSNQPQH
>TRBJ2-7|TRBV18|few
ASSPSGGEQY
>TRBJ1-6|TRBV4-1|NA
ASSQIRGSYNSPLH
>TRBJ2-3|TRBV7-9|NA
ASSPQTISTDTQY
>TRBJ1-4|TRBV7-9|NA
ASSLAGSLEKLF
>TRBJ2-1|TRBV6-6|NA
ASSSYGGEGRHEQF
>TRBJ1-2|TRBV2|few
ASSETGTAGP
>TRBJ2-4|TRBV6-5|NA
ASSKTVAKNIQY
>TRBJ2-2|TRBV18|NA
ASSPRQGAYTGELF
>TRBJ2-3|TRBV7-6|NA
ASSPAAGETTDTQY
>TRBJ1-5|TRBV4-1|NA
ASSQFLGGSDQPQH
>TRBJ1-1|TRBV7-6|NA
ASSSSGRNTEAF
>TRBJ2-5|TRBV7-2|NA
ASSWQETQY
>TRBJ1-3|TRBV30|NA
AWTLLGGFSGNTIY
>TRBJ2-7|TRBV13|NA
ASSLEGTGPGEQY
>TRBJ2-7|TRBV29-1|once
SVRTGASYEQY
>TRBJ2-1|TRBV7-2|NA
ASSTDRRNEQF
>TRBJ2-2|TRBV30|NA
AGDRANTGELF
>TRBJ1-4|TRBV15|NA
ATSIITGGASKLF
>TRBJ1-2|TRBV6-6|few
ASSLTDYGYT
>TRBJ2-6|TRBV7-8|NA
ASTETRWGAPGANVLT
>TRBJ2-5|TRBV7-2|once
ASSYRLDGTQY